This TCR beta chain was retrieved from a study of T cells in Graves' hyperthyroidism and ophthalmopathy. There were TCR beta CDR3 regions amplified from RNA transcripts. Carried out on the TCR CDR3, a first-round RT-PCR used the HTBI primer set. TCRdb reprocessed the multiplex PCR reads via MiXCR and lists one record per CDR3 protein. This table holds fewer than 850,000 distinct CDR3 sequences, about 18% found once. Whole-study findings and limits: Most thyroid clonotypes expanded above 0.001 were also detected in blood.

The CDR3 is made up of 13 amino acids. V was trimmed by 3 bases and J by 2 bases, leaving 8 bases between them. Germline values: CDR1 MDHEN, CDR2 SYDVKM. Fresh peripheral blood, 7.5 to 10 ml, was the source of the PBMCs. This clonotype has a count of ten or more. The antigen is unknown. The TCR originated in a man over 45 with Graves' hyperthyroidism. The sequencing input was blood. V gene TRBV28 combines with J gene TRBJ2-7; D ambiguous. The CDR3: CASSFDTTYEQYF. CDR3 bases: TGTGCCAGCAGTTTTGACACCACCTACGAGCAGTACTTC.